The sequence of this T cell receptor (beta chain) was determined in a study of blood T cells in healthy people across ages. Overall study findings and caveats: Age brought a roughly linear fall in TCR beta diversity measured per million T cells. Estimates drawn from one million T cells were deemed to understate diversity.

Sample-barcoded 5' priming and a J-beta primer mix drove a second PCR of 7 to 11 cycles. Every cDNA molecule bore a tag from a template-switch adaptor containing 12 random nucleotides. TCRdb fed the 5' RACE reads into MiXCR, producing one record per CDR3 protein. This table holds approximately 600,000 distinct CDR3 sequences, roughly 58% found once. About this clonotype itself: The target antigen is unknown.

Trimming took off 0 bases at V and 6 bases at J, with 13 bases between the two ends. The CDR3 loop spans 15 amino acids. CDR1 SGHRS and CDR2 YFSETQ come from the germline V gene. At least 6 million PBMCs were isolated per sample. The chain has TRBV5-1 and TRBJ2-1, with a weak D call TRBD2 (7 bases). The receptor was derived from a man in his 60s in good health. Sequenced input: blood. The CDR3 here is CASSLGSGEGNEQFF. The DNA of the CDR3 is TGCGCCAGCAGCTTGGGGTCAGGGGAGGGCAATGAGCAGTTCTTC. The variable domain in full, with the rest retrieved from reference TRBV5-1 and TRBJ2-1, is KAGVTQTPRYLIKTRGQQVTLSCSPISGHRSVSWYQQTPGQGLQFLFEYFSETQRNKGNFPGRFSGRQFSNSRSEMNVSTLELGDSALYLCASSLGSGEGNEQFFGPGTRLTVL.